The next 18 T cell receptor beta chains were all read from a single sample in a study of blood T cell repertoires in COVID-19 (dated by TCRdb to 2018 to 2021). The library was made by the immunoSEQ multiplex PCR assay. The immuneACCESS repertoire file appears here via TCRdb, limited to in-frame rearrangements. These files lack a portion of the clones; in checked studies, under half of the deficit traces to unresolved V genes, and the cause of the others is not known. Recorded for this sample are roughly 230,000 clones; about 80% of them occurred a single time. In total, the top ten clones hold 4.4% of the sample. The sequenced sample consisted of peripheral blood. These TCRs come from a man in his fifties with active or convalescent COVID-19.

The genes are TRBV6-5 and TRBJ1-1, with TRBD1 matching over 11 bases. The CDR3 is 15 residues long. With V trimmed by 5 bases and J by 6 bases, 8 bases remained unmatched. Germline V lookup: CDR1 MNHEY, CDR2 SVGAGI. The CDR3 DNA follows: TGTGCCAGCAGTCGTCCGGGACAGGGGGGGGCTGAAGCTTTCTTT. It is translated as CASSRPGQGGAEAFF.

The gene calls are TRBV11-2 and TRBJ2-3, with no clear D. There are 14 residues in the CDR3. V lost 2 bases, J lost 6 bases, and 12 bases lay in between. The V gene's germline CDR1 is SGHAT and CDR2 FQNNGV. CDR3 region: CASSLSHASDTQYF. The CDR3 DNA reads TGTGCCAGCAGCTTATCCCACGCGAGCGATACGCAGTATTTT.

The V call is TRBV11-2, the J call TRBJ1-3; 7 positions agree with TRBD1. With 1 base clipped from V and 0 bases from J, the junction kept 6 bases outside the gene matches. The V gene's germline CDR1 is SGHAT and CDR2 FQNNGV. The CDR3 has 17 amino acids. This CDR3 reads CASSLVPGQFSGNTIYF. As DNA, the CDR3 is TGTGCCAGCAGCTTAGTTCCGGGACAGTTCTCTGGAAACACCATATATTTT.

This clone is a singleton in its sample. The chain carries TRBV6-6 and TRBJ2-7; TRBD1 is a possible D gene (6 bases). V lost 6 bases to trimming and J lost 0 bases, with 12 bases between them. Per the germline V gene, CDR1 is MNHNY and CDR2 is SVGAGI (reference sequence). This CDR3 has 14 amino acids. The CDR3 region has the DNA TGTGCCAGCAGGGGGGCAGAGAGCTCCTACGAGCAGTACTTC. Its protein product is CASRGAESSYEQYF.

The chain links TRBV3-1 (or the pseudogene TRBV3-2) to TRBJ2-1; unclear D gene. Germline V gene data show CDR1 as LGHDT and CDR2 as YNNKEL (reference sequence). V gave up 0 bases and J gave up 6 bases, with 21 bases separating them. This CDR3 spans 18 amino acids. The CDR3 reads CASSQDFRKAPTGNEQFF. For the CDR3, the DNA is TGTGCCAGCAGCCAAGATTTTCGGAAGGCCCCAACGGGCAATGAGCAGTTCTTC.

The genes are TRBV10-3 and TRBJ1-2; D is ambiguous. The CDR3 runs 12 residues. The germline V gene has CDR1 ENHRY and CDR2 SYGVKD. Trimming removed 4 bases at V and 6 bases at J, with 9 bases between. CDR3 DNA sequence: TGTGCCATCAGTGGGGTCGGAGATGGCTACACCTTC. It yields the protein CAISGVGDGYTF.

This sequence joins TRBV30 and TRBJ1-6; D perhaps matches TRBD1 (6 bases). Trimming took off 4 bases at V and 9 bases at J, with 16 bases between the two ends. CDR3 size: 14 residues. Germline loops: CDR1 GTSNPN, CDR2 SVGIG (reference sequence). This CDR3 reads CAWTTGQEGSPLHF. In DNA, the CDR3 is TGTGCCTGGACCACGGGACAAGAAGGTTCACCCCTCCACTTT.

V usage is TRBV29-1 and J usage is TRBJ2-7; tentative D call: TRBD1 (6 bases). The germline gives CDR1 SQVTM, CDR2 ANQGSEA. The V end was cut by 3 bases, the J end by 0 bases, with 9 bases between. The CDR3 runs 13 residues. CDR3 in DNA: TGCAGCGTTGAGGGGGCTTACTCCTACGAGCAGTACTTC. It specifies CSVEGAYSYEQYF.

This clone was recorded once. CDR3 sequence reads: CASRGTGELFF. CDR3 in DNA: TGTGCCAGCCGAGGAACCGGGGAGCTGTTTTTT. The V gene is TRBV7-7, the J gene TRBJ2-2; D is ambiguous. CDR3 length: 11 residues. Trimming left V 8 bases short and J 5 bases short, with 6 bases between. The germline V gene has CDR1 SSHAT and CDR2 FNYEAQ (reference sequence).

V usage is TRBV19 and J usage is TRBJ2-3; TRBD1 agrees at 10 bases. The CDR3 contains 16 residues. Germline loops: CDR1 LNHDA, CDR2 SQIVND (reference sequence). Trimming cost V 7 bases and J 9 bases; bases outside gene matches: 16. The CDR3 region has the DNA TGTGCCAGTAAACCCCTGACAGGGGGCGCGGTAACGACGCAGTATTTT. Translated, it gives CASKPLTGGAVTTQYF.

The genes are TRBV28 and TRBJ1-2; tentative D call: TRBD1 (6 bases). CDR1 MDHEN and CDR2 SYDVKM come from the germline V gene. The CDR3 consists of 14 residues. Trimming removed 10 bases from V and 1 base from J, with 16 bases in between. The CDR3 nucleotides are TGTGCCACCCCCGACTCAGGGGATAACTATGGCTACACCTTC. Protein: CATPDSGDNYGYTF.

V gene TRBV9 combines with J gene TRBJ2-1; tentatively, D is TRBD1 (5 bases). V lost 5 bases and J 16 bases, leaving 22 bases between the germline ends. Germline-derived CDR1 and CDR2 are SGDLS and YYNGEE. This CDR3 comprises 13 residues. CDR3 bases: TGTGCCAGCAGTGCAACTCCTTCAGGGCCCCTTTTCTTC. It specifies CASSATPSGPLFF. The full variable domain, with the rest looked up from reference TRBV9 and TRBJ2-1, is DSGVTQTPKHLITATGQRVTLRCSPRSGDLSVYWYQQSLDQGLQFLIQYYNGEERAKGNILERFSAQQFPDLHSELNLSSLELGDSALYFCASSATPSGPLFFGPGTRLTVL.

The gene calls are TRBV10-3 and TRBJ2-1, with 8 bases lining up with TRBD2. CDR1 is ENHRY, CDR2 SYGVKD, per germline. The CDR3 covers 15 residues. V lost 5 bases and J lost 7; bases outside the gene matches: 10. The CDR3 loop reads CAISSGIAGRNEQFF. CDR3 coding DNA: TGTGCCATCAGTAGCGGGATAGCGGGGAGGAATGAGCAGTTCTTC.

The chain couples TRBV3-1 (or the pseudogene TRBV3-2) to TRBJ2-7; D is possibly TRBD2 (5 bases). The length of the CDR3 is 15 residues. V lost 3 bases, J lost 4 bases, and 16 bases lay in between. Germline V gene data show CDR1 as LGHDT and CDR2 as YNNKEL (reference sequence). The CDR3 loop is CASSHSGLYPYEQYF. CDR3 coding DNA: TGTGCCAGCAGCCACTCTGGACTCTATCCGTACGAGCAGTACTTC.

This chain links TRBV7-3 with TRBJ2-3, with D perhaps matching TRBD2 (7 bases). Deletions cut 3 bases from V and 0 bases from J, with 10 bases between. CDR1 is SGHTA and CDR2 is FQGTGA in the germline V gene. CDR3 length equals 15 residues. The CDR3: CASSLGGPSTDTQYF. The CDR3 coding sequence is TGTGCCAGCAGCTTGGGGGGGCCTAGCACAGATACGCAGTATTTT.

V is TRBV9 and J is TRBJ2-2, with TRBD2 matching 7 bases. The trim removed 0 bases at V and 0 bases at J, leaving 8 bases unmatched. The CDR3 length is 18 residues. Germline V lookup: CDR1 SGDLS, CDR2 YYNGEE. CDR3 DNA: TGTGCCAGCAGCGTAGAGGGCGGGGGACTCCCGAACACCGGGGAGCTGTTTTTT. It specifies CASSVEGGGLPNTGELFF.

V gene TRBV2 combines with J gene TRBJ1-3; D not certain. The CDR3 runs to 12 residues. The V gene lost 3 bases and the J gene lost 7 bases, with 7 bases spanning the gap. Germline loops: CDR1 SNHLY, CDR2 FYNNEI. The CDR3 coding sequence is TGTGCCAGCAGTGAGGAGGCGAACACCATATATTTT. Its protein is CASSEEANTIYF.

The chain uses TRBV7-2 and TRBJ1-5; 11 nucleotides agree with TRBD1. The ends lost 1 base at V and 6 bases at J; junction bases unmatched: 2. Germline loops: CDR1 SGHTA, CDR2 FQGNSA. The length of the CDR3 is 15 residues. The CDR3 spells CASSLGTGGSQPQHF. Written as DNA, the CDR3 is TGTGCCAGCAGCTTAGGGACAGGGGGCAGTCAGCCCCAGCATTTT.